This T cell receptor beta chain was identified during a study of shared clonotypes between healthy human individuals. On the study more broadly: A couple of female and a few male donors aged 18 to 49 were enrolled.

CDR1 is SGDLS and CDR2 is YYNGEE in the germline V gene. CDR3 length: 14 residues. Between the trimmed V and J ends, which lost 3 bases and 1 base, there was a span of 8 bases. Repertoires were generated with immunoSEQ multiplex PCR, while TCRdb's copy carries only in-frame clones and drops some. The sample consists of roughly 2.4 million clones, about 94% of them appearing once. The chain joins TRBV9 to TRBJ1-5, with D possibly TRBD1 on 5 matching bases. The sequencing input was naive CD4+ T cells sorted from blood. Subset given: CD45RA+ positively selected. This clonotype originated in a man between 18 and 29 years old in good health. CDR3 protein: CASSAGGSNQPQHF. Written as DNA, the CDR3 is TGTGCCAGCAGCGCCGGGGGAAGCAATCAGCCCCAGCATTTT.